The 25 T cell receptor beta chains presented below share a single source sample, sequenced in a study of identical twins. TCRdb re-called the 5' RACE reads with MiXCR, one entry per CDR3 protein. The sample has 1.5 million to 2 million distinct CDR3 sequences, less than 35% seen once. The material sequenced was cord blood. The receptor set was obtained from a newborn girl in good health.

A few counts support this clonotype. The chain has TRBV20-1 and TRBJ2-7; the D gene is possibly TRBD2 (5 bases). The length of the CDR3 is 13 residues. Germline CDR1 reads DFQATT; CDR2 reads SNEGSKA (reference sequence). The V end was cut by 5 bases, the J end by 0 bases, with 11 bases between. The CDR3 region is CSAPQGSSYEQYF. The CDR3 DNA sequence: TGCAGTGCTCCTCAAGGGAGCTCCTACGAGCAGTACTTC.

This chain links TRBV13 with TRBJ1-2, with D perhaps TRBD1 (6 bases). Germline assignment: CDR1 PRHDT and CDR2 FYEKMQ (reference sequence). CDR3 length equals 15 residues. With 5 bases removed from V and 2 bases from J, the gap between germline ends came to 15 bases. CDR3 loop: CASSALGQRNYGYTF. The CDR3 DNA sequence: TGTGCCAGCAGCGCCCTAGGACAGAGAAACTATGGCTACACCTTC.

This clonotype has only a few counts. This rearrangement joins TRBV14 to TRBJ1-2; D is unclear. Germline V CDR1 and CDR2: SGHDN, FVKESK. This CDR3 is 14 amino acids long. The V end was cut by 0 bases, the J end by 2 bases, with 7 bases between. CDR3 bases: TGTGCCAGCAGCCAAGAGACCCGGAACTATGGCTACACCTTC. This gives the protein CASSQETRNYGYTF.

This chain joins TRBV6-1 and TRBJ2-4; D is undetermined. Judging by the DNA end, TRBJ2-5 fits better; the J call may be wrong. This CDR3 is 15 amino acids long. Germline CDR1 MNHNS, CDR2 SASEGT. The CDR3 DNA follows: TGTGCCAGCAGTGAAGATTGGAGAGAGATAGAGACCCAGTACTTC. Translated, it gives CASSEDWREIETQYF.

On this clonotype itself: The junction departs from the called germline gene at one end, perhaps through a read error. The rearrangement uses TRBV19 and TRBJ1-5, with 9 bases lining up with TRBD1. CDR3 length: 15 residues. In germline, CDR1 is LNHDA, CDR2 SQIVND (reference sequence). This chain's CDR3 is CASRSTTGGKQPQHF. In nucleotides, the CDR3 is TGTGCCAGTAGATCAACCACAGGGGGCAAGCAGCCCCAGCATTTT. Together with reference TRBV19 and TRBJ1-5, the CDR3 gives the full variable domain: DGGITQSPKYLFRKEGQNVTLSCEQNLNHDAMYWYRQDPGQGLRLIYYSQIVNDFQKGDIAEGYSVSREKKESFPLTVTSAQKNPTAFYLCASRSTTGGKQPQHFGDGTRLSIL.

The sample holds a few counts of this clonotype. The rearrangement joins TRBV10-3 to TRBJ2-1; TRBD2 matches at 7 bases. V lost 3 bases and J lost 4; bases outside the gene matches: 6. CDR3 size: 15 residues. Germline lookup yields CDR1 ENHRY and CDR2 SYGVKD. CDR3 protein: CAISDGSGGYNEQFF. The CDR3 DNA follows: TGTGCCATCAGTGACGGGTCCGGGGGGTACAATGAGCAGTTCTTC.

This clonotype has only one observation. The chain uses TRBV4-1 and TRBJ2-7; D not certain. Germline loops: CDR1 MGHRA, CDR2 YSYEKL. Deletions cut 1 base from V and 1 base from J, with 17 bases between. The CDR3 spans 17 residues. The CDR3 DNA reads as TGCGCCAGCAGCCAAGTCTTTGTACCAAAATTTTCCTACGAGCAGTACTTC. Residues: CASSQVFVPKFSYEQYF.

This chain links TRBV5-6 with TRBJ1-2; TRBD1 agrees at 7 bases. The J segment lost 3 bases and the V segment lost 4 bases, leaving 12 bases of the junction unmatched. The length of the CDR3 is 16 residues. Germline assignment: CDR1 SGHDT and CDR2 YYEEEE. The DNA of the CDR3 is TGTGCCAGCAGCAACGAAATGGAGGGGGCGGACTATGGCTACACCTTC. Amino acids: CASSNEMEGADYGYTF.

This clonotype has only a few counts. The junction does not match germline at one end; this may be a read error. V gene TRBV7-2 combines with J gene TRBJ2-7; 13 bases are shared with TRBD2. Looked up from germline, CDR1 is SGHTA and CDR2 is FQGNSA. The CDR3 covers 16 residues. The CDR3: CASSQYGLAGAYEQYF. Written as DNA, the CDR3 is TGCGCCAGCAGCCAGTATGGACTAGCGGGAGCCTACGAGCAGTACTTC.

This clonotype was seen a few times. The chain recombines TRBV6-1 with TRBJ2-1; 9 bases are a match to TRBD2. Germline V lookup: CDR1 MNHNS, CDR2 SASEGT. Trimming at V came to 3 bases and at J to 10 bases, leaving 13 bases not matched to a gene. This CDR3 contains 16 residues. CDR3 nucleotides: TGTGCCAGCAGTGATCCCCCGGGACTAGCCCCCTCGGAGCAGTTCTTC. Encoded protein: CASSDPPGLAPSEQFF.

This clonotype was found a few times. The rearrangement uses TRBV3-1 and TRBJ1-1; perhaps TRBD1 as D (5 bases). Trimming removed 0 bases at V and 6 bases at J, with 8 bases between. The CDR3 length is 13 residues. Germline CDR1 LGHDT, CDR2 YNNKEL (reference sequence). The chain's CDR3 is CASSQDWGSEAFF. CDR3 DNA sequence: TGTGCCAGCAGCCAAGATTGGGGGTCTGAAGCTTTCTTT.

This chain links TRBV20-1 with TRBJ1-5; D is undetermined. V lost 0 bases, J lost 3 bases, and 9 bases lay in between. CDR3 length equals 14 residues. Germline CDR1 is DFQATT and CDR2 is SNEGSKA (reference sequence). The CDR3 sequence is CSAREWANNQPQHF. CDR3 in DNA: TGCAGTGCTAGAGAATGGGCCAACAATCAGCCCCAGCATTTT.

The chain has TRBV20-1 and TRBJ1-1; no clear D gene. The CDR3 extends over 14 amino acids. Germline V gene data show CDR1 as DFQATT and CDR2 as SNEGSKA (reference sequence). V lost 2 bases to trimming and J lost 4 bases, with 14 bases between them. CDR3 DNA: TGCAGTGCTAGACAGTTAGGGAAAACCACTGAAGCTTTCTTT. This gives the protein CSARQLGKTTEAFF.

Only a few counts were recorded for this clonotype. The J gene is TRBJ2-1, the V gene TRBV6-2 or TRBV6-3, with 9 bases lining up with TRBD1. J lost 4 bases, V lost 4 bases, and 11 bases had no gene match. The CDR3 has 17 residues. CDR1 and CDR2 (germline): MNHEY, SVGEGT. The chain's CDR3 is CASSLTGGTILYNEQFF. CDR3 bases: TGTGCCAGCAGTTTGACAGGGGGGACTATACTATACAATGAGCAGTTCTTC.

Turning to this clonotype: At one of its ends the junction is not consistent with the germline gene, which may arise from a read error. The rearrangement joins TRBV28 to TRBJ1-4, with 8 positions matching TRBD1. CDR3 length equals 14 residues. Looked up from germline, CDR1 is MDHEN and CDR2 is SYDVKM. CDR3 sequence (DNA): TGCGCCAGCAGTTCAGGGGGCCCTAATGAAAAACTGTTTTTT. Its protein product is CASSSGGPNEKLFF.

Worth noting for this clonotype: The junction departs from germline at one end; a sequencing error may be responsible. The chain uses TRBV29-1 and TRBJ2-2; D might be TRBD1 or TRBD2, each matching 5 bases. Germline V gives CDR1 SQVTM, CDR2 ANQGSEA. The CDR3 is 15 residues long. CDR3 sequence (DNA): TGCAGCGTTGAAGCCGGGGTATGGGGCACCGGGGAACTGTTTTTT. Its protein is CSVEAGVWGTGELFF.

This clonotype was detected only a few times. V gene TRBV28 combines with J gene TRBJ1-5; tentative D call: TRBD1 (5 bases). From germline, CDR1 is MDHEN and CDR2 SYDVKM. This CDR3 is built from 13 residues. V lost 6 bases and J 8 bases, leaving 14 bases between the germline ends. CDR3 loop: CASSFRGAKPQHF. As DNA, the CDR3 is TGTGCCAGCAGCTTCAGAGGGGCCAAGCCCCAGCATTTT.

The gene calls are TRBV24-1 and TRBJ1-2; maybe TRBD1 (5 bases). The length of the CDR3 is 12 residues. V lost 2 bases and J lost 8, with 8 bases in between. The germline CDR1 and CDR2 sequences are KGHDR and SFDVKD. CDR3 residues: CATSDSDRGYTF. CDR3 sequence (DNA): TGTGCCACCAGTGATTCTGACAGAGGCTACACCTTC.

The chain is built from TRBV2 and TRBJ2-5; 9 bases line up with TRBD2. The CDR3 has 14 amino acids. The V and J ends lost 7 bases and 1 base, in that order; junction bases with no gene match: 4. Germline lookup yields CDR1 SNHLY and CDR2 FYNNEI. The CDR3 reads CASNRLAAQETQYF. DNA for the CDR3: TGTGCCAGCAACCGACTAGCGGCCCAAGAGACCCAGTACTTC.

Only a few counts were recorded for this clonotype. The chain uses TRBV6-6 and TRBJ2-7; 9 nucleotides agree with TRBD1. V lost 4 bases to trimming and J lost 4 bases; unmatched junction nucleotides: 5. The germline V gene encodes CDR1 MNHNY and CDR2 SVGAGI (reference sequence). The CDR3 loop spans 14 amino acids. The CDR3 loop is CASSSQGALYEQYF. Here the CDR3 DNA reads TGTGCCAGCAGTTCACAGGGGGCGCTTTACGAGCAGTACTTC.

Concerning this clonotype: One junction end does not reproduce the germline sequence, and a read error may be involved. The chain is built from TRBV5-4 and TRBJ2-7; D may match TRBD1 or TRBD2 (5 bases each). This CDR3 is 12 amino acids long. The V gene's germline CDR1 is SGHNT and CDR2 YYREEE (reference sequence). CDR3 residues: CASCLGVGEQYF. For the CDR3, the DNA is TGTGCCAGCTGCTTGGGGGTAGGCGAGCAGTACTTC.

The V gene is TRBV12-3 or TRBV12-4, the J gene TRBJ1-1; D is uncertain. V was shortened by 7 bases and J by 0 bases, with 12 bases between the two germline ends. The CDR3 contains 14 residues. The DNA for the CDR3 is TGTGCCAGCACCGTACAGTACATGAACACTGAAGCTTTCTTT. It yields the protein CASTVQYMNTEAFF.

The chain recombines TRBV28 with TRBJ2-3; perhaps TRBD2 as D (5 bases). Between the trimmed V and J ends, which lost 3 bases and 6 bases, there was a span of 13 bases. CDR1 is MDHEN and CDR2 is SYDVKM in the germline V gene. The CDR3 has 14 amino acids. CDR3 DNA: TGTGCCAGCAGTTTTCTACTAGTTTCGGATACGCAGTATTTT. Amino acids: CASSFLLVSDTQYF.

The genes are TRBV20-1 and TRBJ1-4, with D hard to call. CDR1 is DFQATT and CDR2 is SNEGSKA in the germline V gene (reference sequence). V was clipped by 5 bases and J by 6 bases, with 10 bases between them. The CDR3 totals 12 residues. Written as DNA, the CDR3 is TGCAGTGCTCGCCTGAGCTATGAAAAACTGTTTTTT. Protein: CSARLSYEKLFF.

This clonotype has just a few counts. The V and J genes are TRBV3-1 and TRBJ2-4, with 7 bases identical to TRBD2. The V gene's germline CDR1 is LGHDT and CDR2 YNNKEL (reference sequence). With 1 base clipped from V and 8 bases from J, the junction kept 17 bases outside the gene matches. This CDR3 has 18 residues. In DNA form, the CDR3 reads TGTGCCAGCAGCCAAGGATATTTTAAGCGGGATCTGATGGACATTCAGTACTTC. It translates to CASSQGYFKRDLMDIQYF.